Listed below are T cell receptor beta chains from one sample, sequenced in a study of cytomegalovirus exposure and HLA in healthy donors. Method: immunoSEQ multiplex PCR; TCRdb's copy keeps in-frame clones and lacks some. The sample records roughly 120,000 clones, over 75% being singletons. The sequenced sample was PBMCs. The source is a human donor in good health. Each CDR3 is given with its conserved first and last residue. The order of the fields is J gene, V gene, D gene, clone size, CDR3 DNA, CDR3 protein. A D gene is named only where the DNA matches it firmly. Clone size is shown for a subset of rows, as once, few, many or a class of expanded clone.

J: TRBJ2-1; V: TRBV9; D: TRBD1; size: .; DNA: TGTGCCAGCAGCGAAGAGGGACAGGGGTTCCTCCGGTTCTTC; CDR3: CASSEEGQGFLRFF
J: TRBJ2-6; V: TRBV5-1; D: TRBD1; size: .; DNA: TGCGCCAGCAGCCTCAGGGGGCGCAGCTCTGGGGCCAACGTCCTGACTTTC; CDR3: CASSLRGRSSGANVLTF
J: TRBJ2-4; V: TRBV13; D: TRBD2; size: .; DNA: TGTGCCAGCAGCTTAGAGGGGACTAGGGAGAACATTCAGTACTTC; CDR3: CASSLEGTRENIQYF
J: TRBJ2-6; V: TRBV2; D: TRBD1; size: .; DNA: TGTGCCAGCAGTGGACAGGGGGCCTATGGGGCCAACGTCCTGACTTTC; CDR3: CASSGQGAYGANVLTF
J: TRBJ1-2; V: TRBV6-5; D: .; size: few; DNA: TGTGCCAGCAGTGAGGGGGTCGGGTATGGCTACACCTTC; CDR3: CASSEGVGYGYTF
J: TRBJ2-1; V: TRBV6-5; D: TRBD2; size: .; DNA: TGTGCCAGCAGTTCCCAGGGGACTAGCGGCTACAATGAGCAGTTCTTC; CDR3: CASSSQGTSGYNEQFF
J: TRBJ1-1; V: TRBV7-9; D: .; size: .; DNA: TGTGCCAGCAGCTTAGTTCGAGCTGAAGCTTTCTTT; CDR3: CASSLVRAEAFF
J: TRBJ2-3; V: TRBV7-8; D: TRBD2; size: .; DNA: TGTGCCAGCAGAAAGCGGACTAGCGGGACAGATACGCAGTATTTT; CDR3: CASRKRTSGTDTQYF
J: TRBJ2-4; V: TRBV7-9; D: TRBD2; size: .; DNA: TGTGCCAGCAGCTCCATTCTAGCGGGAGGGAGTATAGCCAAAAACATTCAGTACTTC; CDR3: CASSSILAGGSIAKNIQYF
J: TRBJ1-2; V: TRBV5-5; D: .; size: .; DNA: TGTGCCAGCAGCTTGGGGTGGTTACCTACTAACTATGGCTACACCTTC; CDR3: CASSLGWLPTNYGYTF
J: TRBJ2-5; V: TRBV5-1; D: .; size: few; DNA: TGCGCCAGCGCCCAAGGACAGCCCAAAGAGACCCAGTACTTC; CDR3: CASAQGQPKETQYF
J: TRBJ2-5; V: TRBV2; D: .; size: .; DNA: TGTGCCAGCAGTCCAGACACCGTCGATACCCAGTACTTC; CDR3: CASSPDTVDTQYF
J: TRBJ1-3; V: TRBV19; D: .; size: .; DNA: TGTGCCAGTAGCGTGGGGGCACCTGGAAACACCATATATTTT; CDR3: CASSVGAPGNTIYF
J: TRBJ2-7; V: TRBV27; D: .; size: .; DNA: TGTGCCAGCAGTTCCCCAGGGAAAGGGTACGAGCAGTACTTC; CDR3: CASSSPGKGYEQYF
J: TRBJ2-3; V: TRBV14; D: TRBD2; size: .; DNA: TGTGCCAGCAGCCAAGATCTAGCGGGAGGAGATACGCAGTATTTT; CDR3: CASSQDLAGGDTQYF
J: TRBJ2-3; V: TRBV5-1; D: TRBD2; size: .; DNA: TGCGCCAGCAGCTGGCGACTCCTAGCGGGGGTCACAGATACGCAGTATTTT; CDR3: CASSWRLLAGVTDTQYF
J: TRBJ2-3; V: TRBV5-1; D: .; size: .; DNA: TGCGCCAGCAGCATCCGACCGGGGGAGGATACGCAGTATTTT; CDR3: CASSIRPGEDTQYF
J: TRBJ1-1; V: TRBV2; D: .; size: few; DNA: TGTGCCAGCAGACAGAAAGGGGGAATGAACACTGAAGCTTTCTTT; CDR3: CASRQKGGMNTEAFF
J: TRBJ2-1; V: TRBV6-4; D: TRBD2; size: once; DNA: TGTGCCAGCAGTCCTCTTTCTAGCGGGGCTTACAATGAGCAGTTCTTC; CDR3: CASSPLSSGAYNEQFF
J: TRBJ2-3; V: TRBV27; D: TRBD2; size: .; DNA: TGTGCCAGCAGTTTCGCGGGAGGGAGCACAGATACGCAGTATTTT; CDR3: CASSFAGGSTDTQYF
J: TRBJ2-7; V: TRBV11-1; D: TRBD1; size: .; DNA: TGTGCCAGCAGCCGCGCCCGGGACAGGCCCTACGAGCAGTACTTC; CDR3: CASSRARDRPYEQYF
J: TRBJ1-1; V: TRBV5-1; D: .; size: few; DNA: TGCGCCAGCAGCCCAGGGTTCCCCTTATCATTTAACACTGAAGCTTTCTTT; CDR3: CASSPGFPLSFNTEAFF
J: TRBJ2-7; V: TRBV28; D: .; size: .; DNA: TGTGCCAGCAGTCCGTACTACGAGCAGTACTTC; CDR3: CASSPYYEQYF
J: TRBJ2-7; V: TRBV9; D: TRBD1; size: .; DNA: TGTGCCTCTACTGCCGGGACAGCCGGCGTGGAGCAGTACTTC; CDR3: CASTAGTAGVEQYF
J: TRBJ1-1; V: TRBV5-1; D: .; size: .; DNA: TGCGCCAGCAGCTTGGCGGCAGGGACTGAAGCTTTCTTT; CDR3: CASSLAAGTEAFF
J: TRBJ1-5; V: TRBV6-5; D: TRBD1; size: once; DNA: TGTGCCAGCACCGGACAGGGGGGAAATCAGCCCCAGCATTTT; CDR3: CASTGQGGNQPQHF
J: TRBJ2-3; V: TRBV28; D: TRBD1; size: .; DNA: TGTGCCAGCAGTTCATCGGGACAGGGCTTAGATACGCAGTATTTT; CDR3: CASSSSGQGLDTQYF
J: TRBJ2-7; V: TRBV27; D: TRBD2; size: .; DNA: TGTGCCAGCAGTTCCGGAACGGGACTAGCGTCCTACGAGCAGTACTTC; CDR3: CASSSGTGLASYEQYF
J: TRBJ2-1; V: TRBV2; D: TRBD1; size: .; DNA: TGTGCCAGCAGTGAATCGGGGACAGGGGGCATTTTTTCCTACAATGAGCAGTTCTTC; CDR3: CASSESGTGGIFSYNEQFF
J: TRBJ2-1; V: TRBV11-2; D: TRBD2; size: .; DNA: TGTGCCAGCAGCTTAGTTAAACCGGGACTAGCGGTAACAATGAAGCAGTTCTTC; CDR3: CASSLVKPGLAVTMKQFF
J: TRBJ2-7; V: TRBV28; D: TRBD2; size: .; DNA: TGTGCCAGCAGTCCAGACATAGCGGGAGGGAAGTACGAGCAGTACTTC; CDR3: CASSPDIAGGKYEQYF
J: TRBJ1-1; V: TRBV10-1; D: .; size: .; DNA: TGCGCCAGCAGTGAGACCTCGGGAGCTAATGAAGCTTTCTTT; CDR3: CASSETSGANEAFF
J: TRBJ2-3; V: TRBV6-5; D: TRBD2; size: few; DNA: TGTGCCAGCAGCACTAGCGGGAGAAGGGGGGATACGCAGTATTTT; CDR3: CASSTSGRRGDTQYF
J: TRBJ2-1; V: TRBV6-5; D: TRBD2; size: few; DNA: TGTGCCAGCAGTTACTCTAGCGGGTCAACCTACAATGAGCAGTTCTTC; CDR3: CASSYSSGSTYNEQFF
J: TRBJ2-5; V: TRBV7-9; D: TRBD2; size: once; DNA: TGTGCCAGCAGCCTGGAGGTCGGGGGGGAGACCCGGTACTTC; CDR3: CASSLEVGGETRYF
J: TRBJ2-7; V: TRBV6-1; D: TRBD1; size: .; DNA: TGTGCCAGCAGTGGGGGACAGGGACTGAGCGAGCAGTACTTC; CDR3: CASSGGQGLSEQYF
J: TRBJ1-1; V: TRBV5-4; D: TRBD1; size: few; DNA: TGTGCCAGCAGGTATGGCATTGGGACAGGGATGAACACTGAAGCTTTCTTT; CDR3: CASRYGIGTGMNTEAFF
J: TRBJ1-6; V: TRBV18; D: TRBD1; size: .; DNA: TGTGCCAGCTCACCCGCGGGGACAGGAAATTCACCCCTCCACTTT; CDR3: CASSPAGTGNSPLHF
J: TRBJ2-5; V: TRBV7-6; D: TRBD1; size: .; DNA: TGTGCCAGCAGCTTTCAACAGGGGGCCGAGACCCAGTACTTC; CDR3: CASSFQQGAETQYF
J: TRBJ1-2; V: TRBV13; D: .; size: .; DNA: TGTGCCAGCAGCACCAGACAGGTTTATGGCTACACCTTC; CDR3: CASSTRQVYGYTF
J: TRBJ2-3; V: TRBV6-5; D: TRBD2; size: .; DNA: TGTGCCAGTCGTAGAGCGGGAGGGCCCGGGGATACGCAGTATTTT; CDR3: CASRRAGGPGDTQYF
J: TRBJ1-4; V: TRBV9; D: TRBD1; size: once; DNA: TGTGCCAGCAGCGTAGCGGCCACATGGACAGGGGAAGGCGAAAAACTGTTTTTT; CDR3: CASSVAATWTGEGEKLFF
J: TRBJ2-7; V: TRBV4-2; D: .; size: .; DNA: TGTGCCAGCAGCCGGGACACCTACGAGCAGTACTTC; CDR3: CASSRDTYEQYF
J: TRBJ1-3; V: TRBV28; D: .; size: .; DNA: TGTGCCAGTCAAGACGACAGGCTCGCTGGAAACACCATATATTTT; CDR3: CASQDDRLAGNTIYF
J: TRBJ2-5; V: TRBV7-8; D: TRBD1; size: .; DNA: TGTGCCAGCAACCAGGGGGCGCACCAAGAGACCCAGTACTTC; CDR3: CASNQGAHQETQYF
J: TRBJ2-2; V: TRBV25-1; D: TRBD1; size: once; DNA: TGTGCCAGCAGGACCGGGACAGGGTATACCGGGGAGCTGTTTTTT; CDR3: CASRTGTGYTGELFF
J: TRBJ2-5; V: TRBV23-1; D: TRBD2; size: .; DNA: TGCGCCAGCAGTCAAGGGCCGGGACCCCCATCTAGCGGGGAATCCCAAGAGACCCAGTACTTC; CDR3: CASSQGPGPPSSGESQETQYF
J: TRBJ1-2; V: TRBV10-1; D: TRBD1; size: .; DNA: TGCGCCAGCAGTGAATCAGCGGGACAGGGGGATTGTGGCTACACCTTC; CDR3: CASSESAGQGDCGYTF
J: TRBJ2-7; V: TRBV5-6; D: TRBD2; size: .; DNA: TGTGCCAGCAGCTTGGCGGAGCGGGATTCCGACTACGAGCAGTACTTC; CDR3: CASSLAERDSDYEQYF
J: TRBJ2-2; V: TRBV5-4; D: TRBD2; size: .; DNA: TGTGCCAGCAACCGGCTGGAGCGGGGTACGAACACCGGGGAGCTGTTTTTT; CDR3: CASNRLERGTNTGELFF
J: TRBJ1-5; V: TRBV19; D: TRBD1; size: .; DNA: TGTGCCAGTAAGGTAGAGACAGGGGGCACGCAGCCCCAGCATTTT; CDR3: CASKVETGGTQPQHF
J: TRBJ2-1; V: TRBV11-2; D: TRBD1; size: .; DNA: TGTGCCAGCAGCTTACCAACAGGGGGCAATGAGCAGTTCTTC; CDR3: CASSLPTGGNEQFF
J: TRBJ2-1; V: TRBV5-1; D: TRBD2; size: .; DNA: TGCGCCAGCAGCTTTATTCCTAGCGGGAGGTATTACAATGAGCAGTTCTTC; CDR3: CASSFIPSGRYYNEQFF
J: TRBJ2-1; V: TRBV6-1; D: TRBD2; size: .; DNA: TGTGCCAGCAGTACCGGACTAGCGGGGCAGTTCTTC; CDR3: CASSTGLAGQFF
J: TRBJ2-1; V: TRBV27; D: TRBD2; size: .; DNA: TGTGCCAGCAGGGGTTCTGGGGCGACTAGCGCCATAGCTGGCTCCTACAATGAGCAGTTCTTC; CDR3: CASRGSGATSAIAGSYNEQFF
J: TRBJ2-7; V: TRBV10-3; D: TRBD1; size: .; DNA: TGTGCCATCAGTGTTTCGGACAGGGCCTACGAGCAGTACTTC; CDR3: CAISVSDRAYEQYF
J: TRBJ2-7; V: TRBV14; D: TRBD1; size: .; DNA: TGTGCCAGCAGCCTCGCTGGGACAGCAAGCTCCTACGAGCAGTACTTC; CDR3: CASSLAGTASSYEQYF